The 7 T cell receptor beta chains presented below share a single source sample, sequenced in a study of shared clonotypes between healthy human individuals. Sequenced by immunoSEQ multiplex PCR; TCRdb stores in-frame clones only, minus some. The sample has 650,000 to 700,000 clones, roughly 91% seen once. The sample was memory CD8+ T cells from PBMCs. Subset defined: CD45RO+ cells pooled with CCR7-negative TemRA cells. The receptors stem from a man aged 18 to 30 in good health. Some clones in this sample may be carry-over from other donors' samples.

This sequence joins TRBV7-9 and TRBJ2-3, with 7 bases fitting TRBD2. Germline-derived CDR1 and CDR2 are SEHNR and FQNEAQ (reference sequence). With V trimmed by 2 bases and J by 4 bases, 12 bases remained unmatched. The CDR3 contains 17 residues. The CDR3 coding sequence is TGTGCCAGCAGCTTATGGTCGAGCGGGAATAGTTCAGATACGCAGTATTTT. Translation: CASSLWSSGNSSDTQYF.

V and J are TRBV5-1 and TRBJ2-7, with D tentatively TRBD2 (6 bases). CDR1 SGHRS and CDR2 YFSETQ come from the germline V gene. This CDR3 region has 13 residues. Trimming left V 5 bases short and J 2 bases short, with 11 bases between. The CDR3 region is CASSSAGTYEQYF. As DNA, the CDR3 is TGCGCCAGCAGTTCGGCGGGGACCTACGAGCAGTACTTC. Together with reference TRBV5-1 and TRBJ2-7, the CDR3 gives the full variable domain: KAGVTQTPRYLIKTRGQQVTLSCSPISGHRSVSWYQQTPGQGLQFLFEYFSETQRNKGNFPGRFSGRQFSNSRSEMNVSTLELGDSALYLCASSSAGTYEQYFGPGTRLTVT.

J is TRBJ2-1 and V is TRBV19; 11 nucleotides match TRBD2. Per germline, CDR1 LNHDA and CDR2 SQIVND (reference sequence). The CDR3 is made up of 14 amino acids. V was pared by 8 bases and J by 9 bases, with 9 bases of the junction left unmatched. The CDR3 sequence is CASGGTSGAGEQFF. CDR3 bases: TGTGCCAGTGGGGGGACTAGCGGTGCGGGTGAGCAGTTCTTC.

V is TRBV7-9 and J is TRBJ2-7, with 7 bases lining up with TRBD2. CDR3 length: 14 residues. V gave up 5 bases and J gave up 3 bases; unmatched junction bases: 7. CDR1 is SEHNR and CDR2 is FQNEAQ in the germline V gene (reference sequence). In nucleotides, the CDR3 is TGTGCCAGCAGCAAGGTCGGGGGGAACTACGAGCAGTACTTC. It is translated as CASSKVGGNYEQYF.

V usage is TRBV6-1 and J usage is TRBJ2-1; 9 positions match TRBD2. The V segment lost 3 bases and the J segment 5 bases; nucleotides outside the gene matches: 5. The CDR3 runs to 15 residues. Germline-derived CDR1 and CDR2 are MNHNS and SASEGT. CDR3 in DNA: TGTGCCAGCAGTGATGGAGCGGGAGGTAACAATGAGCAGTTCTTC. Its protein is CASSDGAGGNNEQFF.

The chain is built from TRBV30 and TRBJ2-4, with 8 bases fitting TRBD1. Germline V gene data show CDR1 as GTSNPN and CDR2 as SVGIG (reference sequence). The V and J ends lost 4 bases and 1 base, in that order; junction bases with no gene match: 9. This CDR3 has 16 amino acids. CDR3 nucleotide sequence: TGTGCCTGGACAGTCCAGGGGGCTCGGGCCAAAAACATTCAGTACTTC. Encoded protein: CAWTVQGARAKNIQYF.

This chain uses TRBV9 with TRBJ2-1; TRBD2 agrees at 7 bases. Unmatched junction bases numbered 11, after V lost 6 bases and J lost 2 bases. There are 16 residues in the CDR3. The V gene's germline CDR1 is SGDLS and CDR2 YYNGEE. The CDR3: CASIPGRPLPYNEQFF. The DNA for the CDR3 is TGTGCCAGCATACCCGGGAGGCCCTTACCCTACAATGAGCAGTTCTTC.